This T cell receptor beta chain was sequenced in a study of cytomegalovirus exposure and HLA in healthy donors. General observations from the study: In vitro experiments confirmed that a few CMV-associated chains were specific for CMV antigens.

Turning to this clone: The antigen remains unidentified.

Germline-derived CDR1 and CDR2 are MNHNY and SVGAGI (reference sequence). The CDR3 has 15 amino acids. The J segment lost 7 bases and the V segment lost 6 bases, leaving 11 bases of the junction unmatched. Primers: 60 Vbeta forward and 13 Jbeta reverse. Only in-frame clones appear in the TCRdb table, and some are missing; sequencing was by immunoSEQ multiplex PCR. The table lists tens of thousands of clones, 55% to 80% of them singletons. The clonotype was recovered from a woman aged 45-65 years in good health and CMV-seronegative. Sequencing input: PBMCs. The V and J genes are TRBV6-6 and TRBJ2-7; 11 nucleotides line up with TRBD1. CDR3 sequence (DNA): TGTGCCAGCAGCCTCGGGACAGGGGGAGTGGGGGAGCAGTACTTC. Translating gives CASSLGTGGVGEQYF.